This T cell receptor (beta chain) was profiled in a study of blood T cell repertoires in COVID-19. Study-wide background: Samples of COVID-19 (acute and convalescent) were obtained from the United States, Italy and Spain. Sources were T cells, B-cell-depleted T cells, or PBMCs; the material itself was cDNA or gDNA.

Original data processing: Nucleated cell counts were estimated from reference gene primer amplification. Method: immunoSEQ multiplex PCR; TCRdb's copy keeps in-frame clones and lacks some. V, J and clone size were drawn from that table, and D and trimming were deduced from the DNA. This sample has 250,000 to 350,000 clones; approximately 90% occur once, and the top ten carry 0.7% to 0.9%. V lost 4 bases to trimming and J lost 6 bases, with 11 bases between them. In germline, CDR1 is KGHDR, CDR2 SFDVKD. CDR3 length: 13 residues. V gene TRBV24-1 combines with J gene TRBJ2-5; perhaps D is TRBD1 or TRBD2 (6 bases each). The specimen sequenced was peripheral blood. The clonotype comes from a man aged 25 to 45 with acute or convalescent COVID-19. The CDR3 spells CATSDLGGQTQYF. The CDR3 DNA is TGTGCCACCAGTGACTTGGGGGGCCAGACCCAGTACTTC.